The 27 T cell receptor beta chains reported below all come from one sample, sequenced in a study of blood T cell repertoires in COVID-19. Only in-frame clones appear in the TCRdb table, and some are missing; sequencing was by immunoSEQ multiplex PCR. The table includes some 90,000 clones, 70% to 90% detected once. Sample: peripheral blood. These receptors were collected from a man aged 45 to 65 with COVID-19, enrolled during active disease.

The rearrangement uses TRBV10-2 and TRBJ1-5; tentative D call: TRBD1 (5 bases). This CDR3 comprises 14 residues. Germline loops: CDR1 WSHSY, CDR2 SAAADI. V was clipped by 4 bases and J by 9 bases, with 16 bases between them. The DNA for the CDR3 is TGCGCCAGCAGTGGTGGGGCGGGGACGGGGCCCCAGCATTTT. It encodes CASSGGAGTGPQHF.

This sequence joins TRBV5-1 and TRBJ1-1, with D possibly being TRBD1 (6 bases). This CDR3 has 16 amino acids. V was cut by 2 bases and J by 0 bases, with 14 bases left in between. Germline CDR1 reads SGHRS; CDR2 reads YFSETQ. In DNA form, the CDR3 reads TGCGCCAGCAGCTTTGGAACGACAGGTTTGAACACTGAAGCTTTCTTT. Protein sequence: CASSFGTTGLNTEAFF.

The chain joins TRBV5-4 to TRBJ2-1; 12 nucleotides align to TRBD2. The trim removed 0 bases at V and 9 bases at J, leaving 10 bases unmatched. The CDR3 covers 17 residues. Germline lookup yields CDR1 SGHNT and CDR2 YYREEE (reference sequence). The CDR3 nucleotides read TGTGCCAGCAGCTTGGGACCAGGTCTAGCGGGGGGGGTTGAGCAGTTCTTC. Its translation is CASSLGPGLAGGVEQFF.

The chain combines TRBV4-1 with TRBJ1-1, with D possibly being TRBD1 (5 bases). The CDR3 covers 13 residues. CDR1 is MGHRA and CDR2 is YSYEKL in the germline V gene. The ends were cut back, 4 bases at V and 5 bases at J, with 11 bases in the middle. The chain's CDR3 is CASSRGAHTEAFF. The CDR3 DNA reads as TGCGCCAGCAGCCGGGGCGCCCATACTGAAGCTTTCTTT.

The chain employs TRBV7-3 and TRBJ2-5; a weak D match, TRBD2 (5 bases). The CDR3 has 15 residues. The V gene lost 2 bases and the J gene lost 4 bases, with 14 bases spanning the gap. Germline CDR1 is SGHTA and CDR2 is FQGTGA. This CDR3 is CASSLGLRAGETQYF. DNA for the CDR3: TGTGCCAGCAGCTTAGGGTTAAGGGCGGGAGAGACCCAGTACTTC. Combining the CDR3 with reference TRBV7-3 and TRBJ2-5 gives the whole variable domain GAGVSQTPSNKVTEKGKYVELRCDPISGHTALYWYRQSLGQGPEFLIYFQGTGAADDSGLPNDRFFAVRPEGSVSTLKIQRTERGDSAVYLCASSLGLRAGETQYFGPGTRLLVL.

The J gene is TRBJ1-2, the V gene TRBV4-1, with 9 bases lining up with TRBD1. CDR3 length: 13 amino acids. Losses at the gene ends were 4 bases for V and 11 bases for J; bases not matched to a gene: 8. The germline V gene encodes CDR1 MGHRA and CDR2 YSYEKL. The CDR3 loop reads CASSPTDRGKYTF. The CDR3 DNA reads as TGCGCCAGCAGCCCTACGGACAGGGGAAAGTACACCTTC.

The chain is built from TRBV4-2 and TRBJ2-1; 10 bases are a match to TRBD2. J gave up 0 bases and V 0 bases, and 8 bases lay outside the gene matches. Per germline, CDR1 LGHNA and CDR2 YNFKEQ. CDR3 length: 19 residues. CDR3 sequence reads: CASSQDWVAGGLSYNEQFF. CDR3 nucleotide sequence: TGTGCCAGCAGCCAAGATTGGGTAGCGGGGGGCCTCTCCTACAATGAGCAGTTCTTC.

The CDR3 nucleotides read TGTGCCAGCAGTTCCGGGGAGGTTCGCGGGGACGAGCAGTACTTC. It yields the protein CASSSGEVRGDEQYF. This chain uses TRBV28 with TRBJ2-7; possible D gene TRBD2, 6 bases. The CDR3 is 15 amino acids. Trimming pared 4 bases from V and 5 bases from J, leaving 18 bases between. Germline-derived CDR1 and CDR2 are MDHEN and SYDVKM.

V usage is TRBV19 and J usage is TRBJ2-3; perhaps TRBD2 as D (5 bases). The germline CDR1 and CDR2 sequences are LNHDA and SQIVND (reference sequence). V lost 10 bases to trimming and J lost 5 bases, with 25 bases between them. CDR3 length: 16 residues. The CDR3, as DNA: TGTGCCACTAAGGGTTGGAAATTAACTAGAGGAGATACGCAGTATTTT. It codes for CATKGWKLTRGDTQYF.

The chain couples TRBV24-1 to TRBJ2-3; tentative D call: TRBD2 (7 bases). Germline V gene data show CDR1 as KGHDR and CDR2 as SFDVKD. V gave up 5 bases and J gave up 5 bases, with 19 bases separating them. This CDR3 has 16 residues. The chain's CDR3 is CATSALGGGARDTQYF. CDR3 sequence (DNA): TGTGCCACCAGTGCCCTAGGAGGGGGGGCCAGAGATACGCAGTATTTT.

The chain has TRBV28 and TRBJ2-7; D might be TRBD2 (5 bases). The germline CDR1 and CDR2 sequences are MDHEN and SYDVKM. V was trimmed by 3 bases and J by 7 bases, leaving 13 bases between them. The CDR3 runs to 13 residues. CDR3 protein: CASSFSQTGEQYF. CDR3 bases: TGTGCCAGCAGTTTCTCACAAACGGGGGAGCAGTACTTC.

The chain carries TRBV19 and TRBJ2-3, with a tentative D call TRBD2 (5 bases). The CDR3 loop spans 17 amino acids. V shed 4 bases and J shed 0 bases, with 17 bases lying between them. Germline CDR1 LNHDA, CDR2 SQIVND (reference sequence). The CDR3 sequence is CASSTRPAEISTDTQYF. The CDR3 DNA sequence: TGTGCCAGTAGTACCCGGCCAGCGGAGATAAGCACAGATACGCAGTATTTT.

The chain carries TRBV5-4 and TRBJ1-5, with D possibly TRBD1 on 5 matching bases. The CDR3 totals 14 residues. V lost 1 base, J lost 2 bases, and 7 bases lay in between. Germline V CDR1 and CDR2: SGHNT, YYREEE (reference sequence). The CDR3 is CASSLQGGNQPQHF. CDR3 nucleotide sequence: TGTGCCAGCAGCTTGCAGGGTGGCAATCAGCCCCAGCATTTT.

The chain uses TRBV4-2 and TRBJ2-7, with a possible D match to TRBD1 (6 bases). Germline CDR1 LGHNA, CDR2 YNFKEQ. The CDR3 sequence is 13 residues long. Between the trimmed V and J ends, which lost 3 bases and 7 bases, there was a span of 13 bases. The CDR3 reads CASSQYREGEQYF. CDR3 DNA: TGTGCCAGCAGCCAGTACAGGGAAGGGGAGCAGTACTTC.

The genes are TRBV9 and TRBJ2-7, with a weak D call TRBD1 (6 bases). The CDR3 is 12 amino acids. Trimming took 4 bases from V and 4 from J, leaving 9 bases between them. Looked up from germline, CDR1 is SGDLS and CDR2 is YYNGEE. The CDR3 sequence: CASSPGAYEQYF. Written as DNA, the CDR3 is TGTGCCAGCAGCCCAGGGGCTTACGAGCAGTACTTC.

The CDR3: CASARDSNTEAFF. As DNA, the CDR3 is TGTGCCAGCGCCAGGGACAGCAACACTGAAGCTTTCTTT. The V gene is TRBV2, the J gene TRBJ1-1; TRBD1 aligns across 7 bases. Trimming removed 8 bases from V and 2 bases from J; junction bases left unmatched: 5. Per the germline V gene, CDR1 is SNHLY and CDR2 is FYNNEI. This CDR3 region has 13 residues.

DNA of the CDR3: TGTGCCAGCAGCCAAGGAGGGATTAACTATGGCTACACCTTC. Amino acids: CASSQGGINYGYTF. This chain joins TRBV4-2 and TRBJ1-2; D is ambiguous. This CDR3 spans 14 amino acids. Germline V lookup: CDR1 LGHNA, CDR2 YNFKEQ. V lost 1 base and J 1 base, leaving 7 bases between the germline ends.

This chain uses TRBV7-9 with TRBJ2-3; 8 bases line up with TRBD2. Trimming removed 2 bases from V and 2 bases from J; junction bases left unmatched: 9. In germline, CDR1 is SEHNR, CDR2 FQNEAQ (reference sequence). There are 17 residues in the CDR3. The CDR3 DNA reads TGTGCCAGCAGCTTAACGGCGGGGGGACTCCCCACAGATACGCAGTATTTT. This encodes CASSLTAGGLPTDTQYF. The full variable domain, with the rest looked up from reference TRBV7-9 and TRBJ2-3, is DTGVSQNPRHKITKRGQNVTFRCDPISEHNRLYWYRQTLGQGPEFLTYFQNEAQLEKSRLLSDRFSAERPKGSFSTLEIQRTEQGDSAMYLCASSLTAGGLPTDTQYFGPGTRLTVL.

The CDR3 coding sequence is TGTGCCAGCAGATACAGGGGGTACAATGAGCAGTTCTTC. This gives the protein CASRYRGYNEQFF. The chain has TRBV6-5 and TRBJ2-1; 8 bases fit TRBD1. This CDR3 contains 13 residues. Unmatched junction bases numbered 2, after V lost 6 bases and J lost 4 bases. The germline CDR1 and CDR2 sequences are MNHEY and SVGAGI.

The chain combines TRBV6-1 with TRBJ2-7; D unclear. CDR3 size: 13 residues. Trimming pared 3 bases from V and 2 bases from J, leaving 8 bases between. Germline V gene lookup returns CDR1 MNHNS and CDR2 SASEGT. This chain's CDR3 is CASSDWQTYEQYF. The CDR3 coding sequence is TGTGCCAGCAGTGATTGGCAGACCTACGAGCAGTACTTC.

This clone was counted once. CDR3 nucleotide sequence: TGTGCCTGGATGAACGGACTCCGCGGCTACACCTTC. This encodes CAWMNGLRGYTF. This rearrangement joins TRBV30 to TRBJ1-2; D gene uncertain. V was trimmed by 4 bases and J by 8 bases, leaving 14 bases between them. The CDR3 sequence is 12 residues long. CDR1 is GTSNPN, CDR2 SVGIG, per germline (reference sequence).

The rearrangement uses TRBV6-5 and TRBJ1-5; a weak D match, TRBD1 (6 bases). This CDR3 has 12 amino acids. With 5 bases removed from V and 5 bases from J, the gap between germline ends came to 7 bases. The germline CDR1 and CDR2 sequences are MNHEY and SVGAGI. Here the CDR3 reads CASSPGDQPQHF. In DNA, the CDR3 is TGTGCCAGCAGTCCAGGGGATCAGCCCCAGCATTTT.

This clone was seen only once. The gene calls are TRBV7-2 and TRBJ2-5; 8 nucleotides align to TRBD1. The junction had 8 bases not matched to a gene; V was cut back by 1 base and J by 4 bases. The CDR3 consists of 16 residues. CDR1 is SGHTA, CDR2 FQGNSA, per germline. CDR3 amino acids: CASSLVQGAFRETQYF. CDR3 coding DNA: TGTGCCAGCAGCTTAGTCCAGGGGGCTTTCCGAGAGACCCAGTACTTC.

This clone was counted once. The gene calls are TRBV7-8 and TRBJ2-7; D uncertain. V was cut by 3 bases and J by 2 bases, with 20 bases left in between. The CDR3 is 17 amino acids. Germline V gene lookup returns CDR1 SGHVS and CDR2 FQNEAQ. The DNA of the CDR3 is TGTGCCAGCAGCTTTATATACGTCATCGGGTCGCCCTACGAGCAGTACTTC. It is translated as CASSFIYVIGSPYEQYF.

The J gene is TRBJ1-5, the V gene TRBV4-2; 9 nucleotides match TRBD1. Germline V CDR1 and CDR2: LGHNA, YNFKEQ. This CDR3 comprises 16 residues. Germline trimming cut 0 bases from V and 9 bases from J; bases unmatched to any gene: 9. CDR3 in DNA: TGTGCCAGCAGCCAAGATCAGCGGGGACAGGGTATGCCCCAGCATTTT. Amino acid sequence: CASSQDQRGQGMPQHF.

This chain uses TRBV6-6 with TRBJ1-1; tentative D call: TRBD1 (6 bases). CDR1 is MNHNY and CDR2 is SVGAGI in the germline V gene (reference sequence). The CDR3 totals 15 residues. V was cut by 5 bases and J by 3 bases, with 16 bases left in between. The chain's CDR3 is CASSPWAGADTEAFF. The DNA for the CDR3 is TGTGCCAGCAGTCCCTGGGCGGGGGCCGACACTGAAGCTTTCTTT.

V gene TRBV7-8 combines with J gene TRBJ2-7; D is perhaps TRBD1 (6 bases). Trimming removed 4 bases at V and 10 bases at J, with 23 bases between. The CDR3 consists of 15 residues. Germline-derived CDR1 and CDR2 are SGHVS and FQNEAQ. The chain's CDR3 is CASSSGMSTGTLQYF. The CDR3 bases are TGTGCCAGCAGCTCGGGCATGTCGACAGGCACGTTACAGTACTTC. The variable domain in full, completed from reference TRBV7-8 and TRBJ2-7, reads GAGVSQSPRYKVAKRGQDVALRCDPISGHVSLFWYQQALGQGPEFLTYFQNEAQLDKSGLPSDRFFAERPEGSVSTLKIQRTQQEDSAVYLCASSSGMSTGTLQYFGPGTRLTVT.